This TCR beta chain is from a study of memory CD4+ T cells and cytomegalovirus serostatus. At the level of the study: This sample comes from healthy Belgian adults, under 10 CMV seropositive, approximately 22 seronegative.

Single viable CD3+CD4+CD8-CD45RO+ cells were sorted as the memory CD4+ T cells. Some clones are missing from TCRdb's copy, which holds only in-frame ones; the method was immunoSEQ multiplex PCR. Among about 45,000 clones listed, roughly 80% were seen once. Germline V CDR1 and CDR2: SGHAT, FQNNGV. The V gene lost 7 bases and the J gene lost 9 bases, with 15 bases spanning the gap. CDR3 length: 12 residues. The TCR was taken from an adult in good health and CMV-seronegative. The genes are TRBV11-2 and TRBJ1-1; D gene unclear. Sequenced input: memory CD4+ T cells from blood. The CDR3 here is CASTLRARKAFF. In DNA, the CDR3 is TGTGCCAGCACCCTAAGAGCGCGGAAAGCTTTCTTT.